The 23 T cell receptor beta chains given below trace back to one sample, sequenced in a study of CD8+ T cells in alopecia areata. RNA, once extracted, was reverse transcribed into cDNA for use as the sequencing template. TCRdb's copy holds only in-frame clones and misses some; the assay was immunoSEQ multiplex PCR. Here the sample spans some 170,000 clones, roughly 60% being singletons. Sample: CD4+ T cells sorted from blood, taken at week 0. The source is a human donor with alopecia areata.

The chain carries TRBV7-7 and TRBJ2-5, with 9 nucleotides matching TRBD1. J lost 1 base, V lost 5 bases, and 2 bases had no gene match. This CDR3 comprises 14 residues. The germline V gene has CDR1 SSHAT and CDR2 FNYEAQ (reference sequence). CDR3 sequence (DNA): TGTGCCAGCAGCACGGACAGGGGCCAAGAGACCCAGTACTTC. This encodes CASSTDRGQETQYF.

This clone was seen a handful of times. This chain joins TRBV6-6 and TRBJ1-5; TRBD1 is a possible D gene (6 bases). Germline V gene sequence: CDR1 MNHNY, CDR2 SVGAGI (reference sequence). This CDR3 region has 14 residues. The ends were cut back, 5 bases at V and 4 bases at J, with 12 bases in the middle. The CDR3 nucleotides are TGTGCCAGCAGTAGGGGGGAGTTGAATCAGCCCCAGCATTTT. Amino acids: CASSRGELNQPQHF.

This chain uses TRBV29-1 with TRBJ1-2; unclear D gene. The CDR3 is 11 amino acids. V shed 7 bases and J shed 7 bases, with 13 bases lying between them. Germline V gene lookup returns CDR1 SQVTM and CDR2 ANQGSEA. The CDR3 DNA sequence: TGCAGCGCAGCTGTCGGGTTTGGCTACACCTTC. Translation gives CSAAVGFGYTF.

V usage is TRBV15 and J usage is TRBJ1-1; D is perhaps TRBD1 (5 bases). CDR1 is LNHNV and CDR2 is YYDKDF in the germline V gene (reference sequence). Trimming removed 4 bases at V and 1 base at J, with 10 bases between. The length of the CDR3 is 14 residues. CDR3 bases: TGTGCCACCAGCAAGGGACCGGCGAACACTGAAGCTTTCTTT. It codes for CATSKGPANTEAFF.

This sequence joins TRBV2 and TRBJ1-1; tentative D call: TRBD1 (5 bases). Per the germline V gene, CDR1 is SNHLY and CDR2 is FYNNEI. Trimming took 8 bases from V and 4 from J, leaving 8 bases between them. The CDR3 sequence is 11 residues long. The chain's CDR3 is CASQRGTEAFF. CDR3 bases: TGTGCCAGCCAGAGGGGCACTGAAGCTTTCTTT.

This chain uses TRBV29-1 with TRBJ2-5; D unresolved. Trimming removed 5 bases from V and 2 bases from J, with 9 bases in between. The CDR3 totals 12 residues. Germline CDR1 SQVTM, CDR2 ANQGSEA. The CDR3 DNA follows: TGCAGCGTTACGGAACTACAAGAGACCCAGTACTTC. This gives the protein CSVTELQETQYF.

This chain connects TRBV30 to TRBJ1-2; possible D gene TRBD1, 6 bases. CDR1 and CDR2 (germline): GTSNPN, SVGIG (reference sequence). V was trimmed by 1 base and J by 4 bases, leaving 10 bases between them. The CDR3 loop spans 13 amino acids. The CDR3 region is CAWSAQGTYGYTF. CDR3 in DNA: TGTGCCTGGAGTGCGCAGGGGACCTATGGCTACACCTTC.

Turning to this clone: The same CDR3 also results from other DNA sequences found in this sample. The genes are TRBV9 and TRBJ2-5; TRBD2 agrees at 13 bases. In germline, CDR1 is SGDLS, CDR2 YYNGEE. CDR3 length: 15 residues. Unmatched junction bases numbered 1, after V lost 0 bases and J lost 5 bases. The CDR3 sequence is CASSVGLAGGETQYF. The CDR3 DNA reads as TGTGCCAGCAGCGTAGGACTAGCGGGGGGTGAGACCCAGTACTTC.

The sample holds a few counts of this clone. The chain employs TRBV5-1 and TRBJ2-3; 8 bases match TRBD2. This CDR3 has 15 amino acids. Germline CDR1 and CDR2: SGHRS and YFSETQ. V lost 0 bases and J lost 2; bases outside the gene matches: 2. The CDR3 loop is CASSLAGGDTDTQYF. The DNA of the CDR3 is TGCGCCAGCAGCTTGGCCGGGGGGGACACAGATACGCAGTATTTT.

The chain carries TRBV29-1 and TRBJ1-5; no clear D gene. The V gene lost 4 bases and the J gene lost 2 bases, with 12 bases spanning the gap. Germline loops: CDR1 SQVTM, CDR2 ANQGSEA. This CDR3 contains 14 residues. DNA of the CDR3: TGCAGCGTTGTATCAGGAGCTGGCAATCAGCCCCAGCATTTT. Its translation: CSVVSGAGNQPQHF.

This clone was found a few times. V gene TRBV19 combines with J gene TRBJ2-2, with D perhaps assigned TRBD1 or TRBD2 (5 bases each). This CDR3 has 13 residues. Trimming left V 2 bases short and J 6 bases short, with 7 bases between. The V gene's germline CDR1 is LNHDA and CDR2 SQIVND (reference sequence). For the CDR3, the DNA is TGTGCCAGTAGTATACCGGGGCCCGGGGAGCTGTTTTTT. Translating gives CASSIPGPGELFF.

This clone was seen only a few times. This chain uses TRBV27 with TRBJ2-5, with TRBD1 as a possible D gene (6 bases). CDR1 MNHEY and CDR2 SMNVEV come from the germline V gene (reference sequence). Trimming removed 0 bases at V and 1 base at J, with 12 bases between. The CDR3 is 16 residues long. The CDR3 nucleotides are TGTGCCAGCAGTTTATCGAGGATGACAGGCCAAGAGACCCAGTACTTC. Amino acids: CASSLSRMTGQETQYF.

This clone was counted only a few times. The chain uses TRBV9 and TRBJ2-1, with D possibly being TRBD1 or TRBD2 (5 bases each). V was clipped by 0 bases and J by 14 bases, with 12 bases between them. Germline loops: CDR1 SGDLS, CDR2 YYNGEE. The CDR3 runs 12 residues. DNA for the CDR3: TGTGCCAGCAGCGTAGTTTTGGGACCCAAGTTCTTC. It translates to CASSVVLGPKFF. The whole variable domain, remainder taken from reference TRBV9 and TRBJ2-1, is DSGVTQTPKHLITATGQRVTLRCSPRSGDLSVYWYQQSLDQGLQFLIQYYNGEERAKGNILERFSAQQFPDLHSELNLSSLELGDSALYFCASSVVLGPKFFGPGTRLTVL.

As for this clone: An end of the junction does not agree with germline; a read error may underlie this. The V gene is TRBV7-2, the J gene TRBJ2-2; 8 positions agree with TRBD1. This CDR3 contains 18 residues. Germline V gene data show CDR1 as SGHTA and CDR2 as FQGNSA. The chain's CDR3 is CASSLARRGTGDTGELFF. Here the CDR3 DNA reads TGTGCCAGCAGCCTAGCACGCAGGGGGACAGGCGACACCGGGGAGCTGTTTTTT.

The V and J genes are TRBV29-1 and TRBJ1-2, with a weak D call TRBD1 (6 bases). The CDR3 has 11 amino acids. V shed 7 bases and J shed 5 bases, with 11 bases lying between them. CDR1 and CDR2 (germline): SQVTM, ANQGSEA. Here the CDR3 DNA reads TGCAGCGGAGAACAGGGATATGGCTACACCTTC. It translates to CSGEQGYGYTF. Drawing the rest from reference TRBV29-1 and TRBJ1-2, the complete variable domain is SAVISQKPSRDICQRGTSLTIQCQVDSQVTMMFWYRQQPGQSLTLIATANQGSEATYESGFVIDKFPISRPNLTFSTLTVSNMSPEDSSIYLCSGEQGYGYTFGSGTRLTVV.

V is TRBV15 and J is TRBJ2-7; 12 bases are shared with TRBD2. Germline-derived CDR1 and CDR2 are LNHNV and YYDKDF (reference sequence). This CDR3 contains 22 residues. Germline trimming cut 0 bases from V and 2 bases from J; bases unmatched to any gene: 20. As DNA, the CDR3 is TGTGCCACCAGCAGAGATCGGGGCCGTGGTCTCGCTAGCGGGGGGGAAGCCTACGAGCAGTACTTC. Translating it yields CATSRDRGRGLASGGEAYEQYF.

V is TRBV7-2 and J is TRBJ2-1; D gene ambiguous. The V and J ends lost 1 base and 4 bases respectively, with 17 bases between them. This CDR3 spans 17 amino acids. Germline CDR1 and CDR2: SGHTA and FQGNSA. This chain's CDR3 is CASSLDRFQLKYNEQFF. The CDR3, as DNA: TGTGCCAGCAGCTTAGATCGATTCCAGCTGAAGTACAATGAGCAGTTCTTC.

The chain recombines TRBV29-1 with TRBJ2-5; D remains ambiguous. V shed 6 bases and J shed 5 bases, with 10 bases lying between them. The CDR3 is 11 amino acids. CDR1 and CDR2 (germline): SQVTM, ANQGSEA. The CDR3 reads CSVAPRETQYF. The CDR3 nucleotides are TGCAGCGTCGCGCCTAGGGAGACCCAGTACTTC.

V and J are TRBV7-9 and TRBJ2-3, with 8 bases matching TRBD1. The V and J ends lost 5 bases and 6 bases, in that order; junction bases with no gene match: 10. This CDR3 is 15 amino acids long. In germline, CDR1 is SEHNR, CDR2 FQNEAQ (reference sequence). CDR3 sequence (DNA): TGTGCCAGCAGCCTTGGACAGGGTGGGACCGATACGCAGTATTTT. Its protein product is CASSLGQGGTDTQYF.

The genes are TRBV7-2 and TRBJ1-2; D is undetermined. The V gene's germline CDR1 is SGHTA and CDR2 FQGNSA. V was trimmed by 3 bases and J by 8 bases, leaving 16 bases between them. The CDR3 runs to 14 residues. CDR3 loop: CASSLTSGEGGYTF. Written as DNA, the CDR3 is TGTGCCAGCAGCTTGACATCCGGGGAGGGAGGCTACACCTTC.

A note on this clone: This specimen includes other DNA sequences encoding the same CDR3. This CDR3 is CASSLSGYEQYF. The CDR3 DNA is TGTGCCAGCAGCTTATCAGGGTACGAGCAGTACTTC. The genes are TRBV7-2 and TRBJ2-7; D possibly corresponds to TRBD1 (5 bases). The V end lost 2 bases, the J end lost 4 bases, and 6 bases lay between the germline ends. The CDR3 consists of 12 residues. Germline V CDR1 and CDR2: SGHTA, FQGNSA.

In its sample, this clone was seen a few times. The genes are TRBV7-9 and TRBJ1-2; possibly TRBD1 for D (5 bases). V was clipped by 3 bases and J by 6 bases, with 11 bases between them. This CDR3 has 13 amino acids. Looked up from germline, CDR1 is SEHNR and CDR2 is FQNEAQ (reference sequence). For the CDR3, the DNA is TGTGCCAGCAGCTTCAAGGGGCAGAATGGCTACACCTTC. Protein product: CASSFKGQNGYTF.

J is TRBJ1-2 and V is TRBV29-1; no clear D gene. Germline V lookup: CDR1 SQVTM, CDR2 ANQGSEA. CDR3 length: 12 amino acids. Trimming shortened V by 2 bases and J by 5 bases, and 9 bases separated the two germline ends. The CDR3 DNA sequence: TGCAGCGTTGAATCTTCCGGATATGGCTACACCTTC. This translates into CSVESSGYGYTF.